These 23 T cell receptor beta chains originate from one sample sequenced in a study of identifying expanded T cells in peripheral blood. Produced via immunoSEQ multiplex PCR; TCRdb's table is partial and in-frame only. The repertoire includes approximately 120,000 clones, 84% of them detected once, and over 3% sits in the top ten. Sequencing input: blood. The receptors were gathered from a person aged 18 to 75 in good health.

This chain links TRBV5-1 with TRBJ1-1; TRBD1 is a possible D gene (6 bases). The CDR3 has 14 residues. The V and J ends lost 7 bases and 1 base respectively, with 14 bases between them. The germline V gene encodes CDR1 SGHRS and CDR2 YFSETQ. CDR3 in DNA: TGCGCCAGCCACTTGGGGGCGACGAACACTGAAGCTTTCTTT. Its protein product is CASHLGATNTEAFF.

V usage is TRBV9 and J usage is TRBJ1-2; D gene unclear. CDR1 is SGDLS and CDR2 is YYNGEE in the germline V gene. The CDR3 sequence is 14 residues long. Trimming stripped 4 bases from V and 1 base from J, with 11 bases between. In DNA form, the CDR3 reads TGTGCCAGCAGCCCTCCGCACGGTAACTATGGCTACACCTTC. Its translation is CASSPPHGNYGYTF.

The rearrangement uses TRBV2 and TRBJ1-1; D is possibly TRBD1 (5 bases). The length of the CDR3 is 13 residues. The V end lost 5 bases, the J end lost 5 bases, and 12 bases lay between the germline ends. Germline loops: CDR1 SNHLY, CDR2 FYNNEI. CDR3 region: CASSFIRGTEAFF. The CDR3 DNA reads as TGTGCCAGCAGTTTTATAAGGGGAACTGAAGCTTTCTTT.

The chain joins TRBV28 to TRBJ2-7; D remains unclear. This CDR3 has 13 amino acids. The germline gives CDR1 MDHEN, CDR2 SYDVKM. V gave up 1 base and J gave up 2 bases, with 6 bases separating them. CDR3: CASSLLATYEQYF. The CDR3 DNA follows: TGTGCCAGCAGTTTATTGGCGACCTACGAGCAGTACTTC. The complete variable domain, with remaining parts taken from reference TRBV28 and TRBJ2-7, reads DVKVTQSSRYLVKRTGEKVFLECVQDMDHENMFWYRQDPGLGLRLIYFSYDVKMKEKGDIPEGYSVSREKKERFSLILESASTNQTSMYLCASSLLATYEQYFGPGTRLTVT.

The chain links TRBV6-6 to TRBJ1-5; D perhaps matches TRBD1 (5 bases). The CDR3 extends over 13 amino acids. Trimming cost V 11 bases and J 6 bases, with 17 bases left between them. CDR1 MNHNY and CDR2 SVGAGI come from the germline V gene (reference sequence). The CDR3 here is CAGGDSGTQPQHF. The CDR3 DNA sequence: TGTGCCGGGGGGGACTCAGGCACTCAGCCCCAGCATTTT.

The V and J genes are TRBV2 and TRBJ1-2; D perhaps matches TRBD1 (6 bases). Between the trimmed V and J ends, which lost 2 bases and 8 bases, there was a span of 27 bases. Germline CDR1 SNHLY, CDR2 FYNNEI. The CDR3 is made up of 18 amino acids. The CDR3 here is CASSEWLSVQGELYGYTF. The CDR3, as DNA: TGTGCCAGCAGTGAATGGTTATCAGTACAGGGAGAGCTTTACGGCTACACCTTC.

The J gene is TRBJ2-1, the V gene TRBV10-3; 10 nucleotides align to TRBD2. The germline CDR1 and CDR2 sequences are ENHRY and SYGVKD. The CDR3 covers 17 residues. Trimming cost V 2 bases and J 3 bases; bases outside gene matches: 7. CDR3 coding DNA: TGTGCCATCAGTGAGCCTCCGAGCGGGGGGGACTACAATGAGCAGTTCTTC. Translation: CAISEPPSGGDYNEQFF.

The V gene is TRBV11-2, the J gene TRBJ1-2, with D hard to call. CDR3 length: 13 amino acids. Germline-derived CDR1 and CDR2 are SGHAT and FQNNGV. Trimming removed 6 bases from V and 8 bases from J, with 16 bases in between. The CDR3 bases are TGTGCCAGCAGTCCACGGTTGGGTGACGGCTACACCTTC. Its protein product is CASSPRLGDGYTF.

V usage is TRBV9 and J usage is TRBJ1-1, with D unresolved. Trimming pared 0 bases from V and 5 bases from J, leaving 8 bases between. Germline values: CDR1 SGDLS, CDR2 YYNGEE. The length of the CDR3 is 13 residues. The DNA of the CDR3 is TGTGCCAGCAGCGTAGGTTCCGGGACTGAAGCTTTCTTT. This encodes CASSVGSGTEAFF.

The chain combines TRBV7-9 with TRBJ1-1; D is unresolved. V was pared by 4 bases and J by 8 bases, with 8 bases between. Germline CDR1 reads SEHNR; CDR2 reads FQNEAQ (reference sequence). The CDR3 is made up of 11 amino acids. Here the CDR3 reads CASSSPAEAFF. CDR3 in DNA: TGTGCCAGCAGCTCCCCGGCCGAAGCTTTCTTT.

The CDR3 sequence is CASSPLGGPEAFF. The CDR3 nucleotides read TGTGCCAGCAGTCCCCTGGGGGGCCCTGAAGCTTTCTTT. The chain recombines TRBV25-1 with TRBJ1-1; D is possibly TRBD1 (6 bases). Per germline, CDR1 MGHDK and CDR2 SYGVNS. V lost 5 bases and J lost 6, with 13 bases in between. CDR3 size: 13 residues.

The CDR3 DNA sequence: TGTGCCAGCAGCCGACTGGAGGACAGGGGCGTTTGGGGTGAGCAGTTCTTC. Its translation is CASSRLEDRGVWGEQFF. The chain couples TRBV7-9 to TRBJ2-1; 9 positions agree with TRBD1. This CDR3 contains 17 residues. Germline loops: CDR1 SEHNR, CDR2 FQNEAQ (reference sequence). V was pared by 5 bases and J by 9 bases, with 17 bases of the junction left unmatched.

This chain uses TRBV7-2 with TRBJ1-1, with TRBD1 identical over 7 bases. This CDR3 spans 15 amino acids. The J segment lost 1 base and the V segment lost 1 base, leaving 3 bases of the junction unmatched. CDR1 is SGHTA, CDR2 FQGNSA, per germline. In DNA form, the CDR3 reads TGTGCCAGCAGCTTAGGTCGACAGGGGAACACTGAAGCTTTCTTT. This encodes CASSLGRQGNTEAFF.

This chain joins TRBV7-3 and TRBJ2-1; TRBD2 agrees at 8 bases. Germline-derived CDR1 and CDR2 are SGHTA and FQGTGA. V lost 5 bases, J lost 2 bases, and 8 bases stayed unmatched. CDR3 length: 16 residues. Here the CDR3 reads CASSLIPGLAYNEQFF. CDR3 coding DNA: TGTGCCAGCAGCCTAATCCCGGGACTAGCCTACAATGAGCAGTTCTTC.

This chain joins TRBV7-9 and TRBJ2-1; D is uncertain. Germline values: CDR1 SEHNR, CDR2 FQNEAQ (reference sequence). The CDR3 spans 18 residues. The V gene lost 5 bases and the J gene lost 2 bases, with 22 bases spanning the gap. DNA of the CDR3: TGTGCCAGCAGCCGCCGAGGCGGAAACTTCACCACCTACAATGAGCAGTTCTTC. This encodes CASSRRGGNFTTYNEQFF. The full variable domain, with the rest looked up from reference TRBV7-9 and TRBJ2-1, is DTGVSQNPRHKITKRGQNVTFRCDPISEHNRLYWYRQTLGQGPEFLTYFQNEAQLEKSRLLSDRFSAERPKGSFSTLEIQRTEQGDSAMYLCASSRRGGNFTTYNEQFFGPGTRLTVL.

The gene calls are TRBV5-1 and TRBJ1-3, with 8 bases aligning to TRBD1. V was pared by 1 base and J by 1 base, with 7 bases of the junction left unmatched. This CDR3 comprises 17 residues. CDR1 SGHRS and CDR2 YFSETQ come from the germline V gene. The CDR3 nucleotides are TGCGCCAGCAGCTTGTCGACAGGGGCAACTTCTGGAAACACCATATATTTT. This gives the protein CASSLSTGATSGNTIYF.

The chain carries TRBV7-9 and TRBJ1-5; D unclear. Trimming left V 8 bases short and J 7 bases short, with 18 bases between. Per the germline V gene, CDR1 is SEHNR and CDR2 is FQNEAQ (reference sequence). The CDR3 has 14 residues. CDR3 sequence (DNA): TGTGCCAGCGCCGGGGAGGGAGCAGGACAGCCCCAGCATTTT. It translates to CASAGEGAGQPQHF.

V and J are TRBV11-2 and TRBJ1-2; 7 bases line up with TRBD1. V lost 2 bases, J lost 8 bases, and 14 bases stayed unmatched. This CDR3 has 16 amino acids. Per the germline V gene, CDR1 is SGHAT and CDR2 is FQNNGV. As DNA, the CDR3 is TGTGCCAGCAGCTTACCTGGGACAGTTAGGACGAGCGGCTACACCTTC. Protein sequence: CASSLPGTVRTSGYTF.

The rearrangement joins TRBV5-4 to TRBJ2-2; D is uncertain. CDR3 length: 17 amino acids. Germline V gene lookup returns CDR1 SGHNT and CDR2 YYREEE (reference sequence). V shed 4 bases and J shed 4 bases, with 20 bases lying between them. In DNA form, the CDR3 reads TGTGCCAGCAGCCCAGTAGGAAGTGAAGTGGGCACCGGGGAGCTGTTTTTT. It yields the protein CASSPVGSEVGTGELFF.

This clone appeared a single time. This chain links TRBV6-5 with TRBJ1-6; TRBD1 agrees at 7 bases. Germline assignment: CDR1 MNHEY and CDR2 SVGAGI. Trimming took 5 bases from V and 9 from J; bases not matched to a gene: 7. This CDR3 spans 14 amino acids. CDR3 bases: TGTGCCAGCAGTGGGCAGGGGGGGGTTTCACCCCTCCACTTT. It encodes CASSGQGGVSPLHF.

Concerning this clone: At the DNA level, this CDR3 is encoded by other sequences in the same sample as well. The chain joins TRBV5-1 to TRBJ1-1; D remains unclear. CDR3 size: 14 residues. V lost 0 bases and J lost 1, with 7 bases in between. CDR1 and CDR2 from the germline V gene are SGHRS and YFSETQ. The DNA for the CDR3 is TGCGCCAGCAGCTTGGGGGAGGAGAACACTGAAGCTTTCTTT. Translated, it gives CASSLGEENTEAFF.

The V and J genes are TRBV7-2 and TRBJ1-5; D is perhaps TRBD1 (6 bases). CDR1 SGHTA and CDR2 FQGNSA come from the germline V gene. Trimming took off 3 bases at V and 3 bases at J, with 9 bases between the two ends. This CDR3 spans 14 amino acids. CDR3 coding DNA: TGTGCCAGCAGCTTTGACAGGCCCAATCAGCCCCAGCATTTT. It yields the protein CASSFDRPNQPQHF.

V gene TRBV2 combines with J gene TRBJ2-2; D may be TRBD1 (6 bases). Germline CDR1 SNHLY, CDR2 FYNNEI. V was shortened by 7 bases and J by 5 bases, with 23 bases between the two germline ends. This CDR3 has 17 amino acids. The CDR3 reads CASTPTRSLQGTGELFF. CDR3 in DNA: TGTGCCAGCACCCCAACTAGAAGCCTACAGGGAACCGGGGAGCTGTTTTTT.